These T cell receptor beta chains were read from a single sample in a study of spatial heterogeneity in lung cancer. A single record per CDR3 protein comes from TCRdb applying MiXCR to the 5' RACE reads. The table shows just over 70,000 distinct CDR3 sequences, with approximately 8.9% occurring only once. Source: PBMCs, taken at follow-up. The receptors come from a female donor with early-stage non-small cell lung cancer. The CDR3 runs from the conserved cysteine through the conserved F or W. The order of the fields is clone size, D gene, V gene, J gene, CDR3 protein, CDR3 DNA. A D gene is named only where the DNA matches it firmly. Only some rows state a clone size, as once, few, many or a class for expanded clones.

clone_size: .; d_call: TRBD1; v_call: TRBV6-2/TRBV6-3; j_call: TRBJ1-2; cdr3_aa: CASSQGQELLYGYTF; cdr3_nt: TGTGCCAGCAGCCAGGGACAGGAGCTTCTCTATGGCTACACCTTC
clone_size: .; d_call: .; v_call: TRBV12-3/TRBV12-4; j_call: TRBJ2-1; cdr3_aa: CASSFRLAHYNEQFF; cdr3_nt: TGTGCCAGCAGTTTCCGGCTAGCGCACTACAATGAGCAGTTCTTC
clone_size: once; d_call: .; v_call: TRBV9; j_call: TRBJ2-1; cdr3_aa: CASSVSGESEQFF; cdr3_nt: TGTGCCAGCAGCGTCTCCGGCGAGAGTGAGCAGTTCTTC
clone_size: .; d_call: .; v_call: TRBV6-2/TRBV6-3; j_call: TRBJ2-3; cdr3_aa: CASNYPIRGRDTDTQYF; cdr3_nt: TGTGCCAGCAATTACCCGATTCGGGGGAGAGACACAGATACGCAGTATTTT
clone_size: few; d_call: .; v_call: TRBV12-5; j_call: TRBJ2-5; cdr3_aa: CASGTDGGRKTQYF; cdr3_nt: TGTGCTAGTGGTACCGACGGAGGGCGAAAGACCCAGTACTTC
clone_size: many; d_call: .; v_call: TRBV6-2/TRBV6-3; j_call: TRBJ2-2; cdr3_aa: CASSRITGELFF; cdr3_nt: TGTGCCAGCAGCAGGATCACCGGGGAGCTGTTTTTT
clone_size: many; d_call: TRBD1; v_call: TRBV5-1; j_call: TRBJ1-3; cdr3_aa: CASSLQGARGNTIYF; cdr3_nt: TGCGCCAGCAGCTTACAGGGGGCGCGTGGAAACACCATATATTTT
clone_size: many; d_call: .; v_call: TRBV29-1; j_call: TRBJ2-5; cdr3_aa: CSQRILGETQYF; cdr3_nt: TGCAGCCAACGTATCTTAGGAGAGACCCAGTACTTC
clone_size: .; d_call: TRBD2; v_call: TRBV13; j_call: TRBJ2-1; cdr3_aa: CASRDYYNEQFF; cdr3_nt: TGTGCCAGCCGGGACTACTACAATGAGCAGTTCTTC
clone_size: many; d_call: .; v_call: TRBV19; j_call: TRBJ1-2; cdr3_aa: CASSSLPIPDGYTF; cdr3_nt: TGTGCCAGTAGTTCCCTACCAATCCCGGATGGCTACACCTTC
clone_size: many; d_call: .; v_call: TRBV19; j_call: TRBJ2-1; cdr3_aa: CASSTGPSYNEQFF; cdr3_nt: TGTGCCAGTAGTACGGGACCGAGCTACAATGAGCAGTTCTTC
clone_size: .; d_call: .; v_call: TRBV12-3/TRBV12-4; j_call: TRBJ2-1; cdr3_aa: CASRSLAIGNDEQFF; cdr3_nt: TGTGCCAGCAGGTCTTTAGCGATAGGGAACGATGAGCAGTTCTTC
clone_size: many; d_call: TRBD1; v_call: TRBV11-2; j_call: TRBJ2-7; cdr3_aa: CASSSQGQGYYEQYF; cdr3_nt: TGTGCCAGCAGCTCTCAGGGACAGGGGTACTACGAGCAGTACTTC
clone_size: many; d_call: .; v_call: TRBV29-1; j_call: TRBJ2-1; cdr3_aa: CSVLTQGNEQFF; cdr3_nt: TGCAGCGTCCTCACCCAGGGAAATGAGCAGTTCTTC
clone_size: .; d_call: .; v_call: TRBV5-1; j_call: TRBJ2-2; cdr3_aa: CASSFSSGQRTGELFF; cdr3_nt: TGCGCCAGCAGCTTTTCTTCTGGACAGCGCACCGGGGAGCTGTTTTTT
clone_size: few; d_call: .; v_call: TRBV18; j_call: TRBJ2-7; cdr3_aa: CASSPVLGNDEQYF; cdr3_nt: TGTGCCAGCTCACCGGTACTAGGGAACGACGAGCAGTACTTC
clone_size: few; d_call: .; v_call: TRBV20-1; j_call: TRBJ2-3; cdr3_aa: CSARKDDPDTQYF; cdr3_nt: TGCAGTGCTAGAAAAGACGATCCAGATACGCAGTATTTT
clone_size: .; d_call: TRBD1; v_call: TRBV28; j_call: TRBJ1-4; cdr3_aa: CASNVQGEKLFF; cdr3_nt: TGTGCCAGCAACGTACAGGGGGAAAAACTGTTTTTT
clone_size: few; d_call: .; v_call: TRBV29-1; j_call: TRBJ1-2; cdr3_aa: CSVSDPALHAGYTF; cdr3_nt: TGCAGCGTTTCGGACCCGGCCCTTCACGCTGGCTACACCTTC
clone_size: many; d_call: .; v_call: TRBV6-1; j_call: TRBJ2-1; cdr3_aa: CASNQVEYEQFF; cdr3_nt: TGTGCCAGCAATCAGGTTGAGTATGAGCAGTTCTTC